One TCR beta chain is described in this entry. This clonotype was observed at least ten times. Its antigen is currently not known. There are no base qualities to consult, and no much larger clone falls within one base. The protocol used for the library was 5' RACE. The instrument was a NextSeq 500. To correct for sequencing error and PCR bias, the TCR library protocol tagged individual cDNA molecules with unique molecular identifiers. Sequencing covered both TCR alpha and beta chains, and within each sample the abundances of alpha and beta sequences were tightly co-correlated. Processing in the source paper ran as follows. Decombinator V4 was used to annotate TCR sequences for V gene, J gene and CDR3. Expanded TCRs were defined as changing significantly between any two time points under a Poisson model with p below 0.0001. TCR abundances were normalised to the total number of TCRs sequenced per sample and expressed as counts per million. TRAV1-2 paired with TRAJ12, TRAJ20 or TRAJ33 defined MAIT TCRs, while TRAV10 paired with TRAJ18 defined iNKT TCRs. VDJdb, accessed 1 November 2021, was searched for CMV, EBV and SARS-CoV-2 annotated TCRs, excluding TCRs annotated for multiple antigens. TCRdb trimmed the raw reads at Q25, called clones with MiXCR and kept productive beta chains. Rows with a matching CDR3 protein are joined into one entry that keeps the most common DNA and genes. TCRdb, not the original authors, processed these V and J calls. This sample is represented by around 48,000 distinct CDR3 sequences; roughly 13% of them were singletons. Of the sample, around 9.6% falls within the top ten clones.

The data belong to a study of early T cells in non-severe SARS-CoV-2 infection (dated by TCRdb to the early 2020s). With respect to the entire study: Because TCR sequencing was done on bulk RNA from unsorted whole blood, the alpha and beta chains could not be paired. The investigation overall reported the following: Matching against VDJdb was skewed toward anti-spike CD8 responses, likely underestimated virus-specific expansions, and missed private and CD4 specificities.

The study was a case-control design nested within a healthcare worker cohort in London, UK, with weekly nasopharyngeal swab PCR tests and blood sampling. Healthcare workers were recruited between 23 and 31 March 2020, during the week of the UK lockdown, and were followed weekly for up to roughly 16 weeks. Its CDR3 holds 17 amino acids, cysteine through phenylalanine. Just CDR3 DNA is preserved here, 51 bases in frame from base 1. Looking up the germline V gene (reference sequence) yields CDR1 SGHKS and CDR2 YYEKEE. Between the V and J ends, shortened by 0 bases and 4 bases respectively, the junction contains 19 bases.

The sequence joins TRBV5-5 to TRBJ1-1; possibly the D gene is TRBD1, per 5 matching bases. Sequencing was performed on whole blood. This TCR was sampled from an adult who was a healthcare worker with PCR-confirmed SARS-CoV-2 infection or an uninfected control (not recorded which). The bases are TGTGCCAGCAGCTTGGGGGCAACAGTATGGGGACCCACTGAAGCTTTCTTT. This sequence encodes CASSLGATVWGPTEAFF. Reference TRBV5-5 and TRBJ1-1 proteins supply the regions before and after the CDR3; the full variable domain is: DAGVTQSPTHLIKTRGQQVTLRCSPISGHKSVSWYQQVLGQGPQFIFQYYEKEERGRGNFPDRFSARQFPNYSSELNVNALLLGDSALYLCASSLGATVWGPTEAFFGQGTRLTVV.